Given below is one TCR beta chain in context. Its specificity is unknown. Next came a second PCR, run for about 6 to 11 cycles, which used a sample-barcoded 5' primer along with a J-beta primer mix. CDR3-containing paired-end reads numbering at least 3 million came from each sample. TCRdb reanalysed the 5' RACE reads using MiXCR and keeps one entry per CDR3 protein. The table shows approximately 670,000 distinct CDR3 sequences, with around 43% occurring only once. Losses at the gene ends were 0 bases for V and 7 bases for J; bases not matched to a gene: 6. This CDR3 spans 15 amino acids. CDR1 DFQATT and CDR2 SNEGSKA come from the germline V gene (reference sequence). This record belongs to a study of blood T cells in healthy people across ages. Notes on the study in general: PBMC samples, being unsorted, prevented any conclusive comparison of naive and antigen-experienced cells. Unknown donor CMV status possibly confounded expanded clonotype changes. Roughly linear declines in TCR beta diversity per million T cells occurred with age.

Source material: blood. This clonotype was sampled from a man older than 75 in good health. This chain links TRBV20-1 with TRBJ2-7, with 13 positions matching TRBD2. CDR3 region: CSARDGLAGVYEQYF. The CDR3 DNA is TGCAGTGCTAGAGATGGACTAGCGGGAGTCTATGAGCAGTACTTC.